The clone carrying this TCR beta chain was counted ten times or more. Its antigen is not known. Preparing the TCRbeta library involved the use of unique molecular identifiers. TCRdb reanalysed the PCR reads using MiXCR and keeps one entry per CDR3 protein. The sample contains about 300,000 distinct CDR3 sequences, roughly a tenth of which appear only once. The data were taken from a study of T-cell reconstitution after alpha-beta-depleted transplantation in children. Study-level points and caveats: About two months after transplant, alpha-beta T cells reportedly came from several hundred expanded graft clones. TCRbeta diversity was high at day 60 in some patients (a result of surviving recipient T cells and thymic progenitors). The authors attributed T-cell counts and diversity one year after transplant mostly to newly produced T cells.

The CDR3 length is 15 residues. From germline, CDR1 is LGHNA and CDR2 YSLEER. Trimming took 5 bases from V and 5 from J; bases not matched to a gene: 9. The receptor comes from a boy less than two years old with acute myeloid leukemia, due to receive a stem cell transplant. Sequenced here: PBMCs, sampled before TCRalphabeta/CD19-depleted stem cell transplant. The gene calls are TRBV4-3 and TRBJ2-1; 7 bases align to TRBD2. The chain's CDR3 is CASSRLAGANNEQFF. The CDR3 nucleotides read TGCGCCAGCAGCAGGTTGGCGGGAGCCAACAATGAGCAGTTCTTC.